This TCR beta chain derives from a study of shared clonotypes between healthy human individuals. Worth noting for this clone: Its antigen remains unidentified.

Data came from immunoSEQ multiplex PCR; TCRdb stores just in-frame clones and leaves some out. The table includes 2 million to 2.5 million clones, more than 85% detected once. Study-level results: As a rule, naive subsets had a larger estimated richness than memory subsets.

Per germline, CDR1 MDHEN and CDR2 SYDVKM. This CDR3 has 14 residues. The trim removed 9 bases at V and 5 bases at J, leaving 7 bases unmatched. Sequencing input: naive CD4+ T cells from PBMCs. Subset in this sample: CD45RA+ positively selected. The J gene is TRBJ2-3, the V gene TRBV28; 11 bases are shared with TRBD2. This TCR derives from a man aged 18-30 years in good health. Some clones in this sample may be carry-over from other donors' samples. The CDR3 loop is CASILAGVVDTQYF. CDR3 nucleotides: TGTGCCAGTATACTAGCGGGAGTGGTAGATACGCAGTATTTT.